The next 28 T cell receptor beta chains were all read from a single sample in a study of tumor-infiltrating lymphocytes in primary liver carcinoma. Researchers drew blood RNA from unsorted whole blood and extracted germline DNA as well. With around 520 ng total RNA as template and a constant-region primer, TCR beta cDNA was made. Employing slightly modified ARM-PCR, three nested multiplex PCR rounds were run, and these gave rise to the TCR beta libraries. Rounds one and two of PCR, each of around 9 cycles, were primed with TRBV1-TRBV30 forward primers and a C-beta reverse primer. MiXCR, run by TCRdb on the multiplex PCR reads, gives a single entry per CDR3 protein. Among fewer than 400,000 distinct CDR3 sequences, roughly 60% were seen once, and the ten largest hold approximately 9.4%. Input material: peripheral blood. Receptors originate from a man in his forties with primary liver carcinoma and hepatitis B virus infection.

Details on this clonotype: This clone may be a read error of a much larger clone one base away. The gene calls are TRBV6-1 and TRBJ1-5, with 7 bases matching TRBD1. V dropped 11 bases and J dropped 4; count of bases not matched to a gene: 11. CDR3 length: 14 amino acids. CDR1 MNHNS and CDR2 SASEGT come from the germline V gene. This CDR3 is CACTHSGGNQPQHF. The CDR3 nucleotides read TGTGCCTGCACCCATTCAGGGGGTAATCAGCCCCAGCATTTT.

This clonotype was picked up a small number of times. The chain is built from TRBV7-2 and TRBJ2-3, with TRBD2 matching over 9 bases. This CDR3 is 17 amino acids long. V was clipped by 4 bases and J by 5 bases; unmatched bases: 13. Germline V lookup: CDR1 SGHTA, CDR2 FQGNSA. CDR3 loop: CASSSRPIAGVGDTQYF. The CDR3 DNA follows: TGTGCCAGCAGCTCCCGGCCCATAGCGGGAGTGGGAGATACGCAGTATTTT.

This clonotype came up a few times. The chain combines TRBV24-1 with TRBJ2-2, with no clear D. The CDR3 is 14 amino acids. Trimming stripped 3 bases from V and 5 bases from J, with 9 bases between. Germline V gene lookup returns CDR1 KGHDR and CDR2 SFDVKD. CDR3 region: CATSDLKSTGELFF. DNA of the CDR3: TGTGCCACCAGTGATCTGAAATCTACCGGGGAGCTGTTTTTT.

The V and J genes are TRBV7-9 and TRBJ1-5; perhaps TRBD1 as D (6 bases). Between the trimmed V and J ends, which lost 5 bases and 3 bases, there was a span of 17 bases. Germline V gene sequence: CDR1 SEHNR, CDR2 FQNEAQ (reference sequence). The CDR3 length is 16 residues. The chain's CDR3 is CASSHGTREYNQPQHF. In DNA, the CDR3 is TGTGCCAGCAGCCACGGGACACGGGAGTACAATCAGCCCCAGCATTTT.

In its sample, this clonotype was seen many times. The chain employs TRBV6-5 and TRBJ2-5; D is undetermined. In germline, CDR1 is MNHEY, CDR2 SVGAGI. The CDR3 length is 13 residues. The V gene lost 5 bases and the J gene lost 1 base, with 8 bases spanning the gap. CDR3 nucleotides: TGTGCCAGCAGTCCTACTCTCCAAGAGACCCAGTACTTC. Amino acid sequence: CASSPTLQETQYF.

A word on this clonotype: A clone one base away is much larger, so this may be a read error. The conserved final phenylalanine or tryptophan is absent from the CDR3, which likely points to a read error. The chain is built from TRBV6-6 and TRBJ2-2, with TRBD2 matching 13 bases. V dropped 6 bases and J dropped 6; count of bases not matched to a gene: 4. Germline CDR1 reads MNHNY; CDR2 reads SVGAGI (reference sequence). CDR3 length: 15 residues. In nucleotides, the CDR3 is TGTGCCAGCAGCCCGGGACTAGCGGGACCCGGGGAGCTGTTTTTG. This sequence encodes CASSPGLAGPGELFL.

As regards this clonotype: This CDR3 fails to terminate in the conserved phenylalanine or tryptophan, so it likely reflects a read error. The chain uses TRBV29-1 and TRBJ1-2; unclear D gene. The CDR3 extends over 10 amino acids. CDR1 and CDR2 from the germline V gene are SQVTM and ANQGSEA. V gave up 4 bases and J gave up 5 bases, with 5 bases separating them. CDR3 sequence: CSVGHYGYTY. The DNA of the CDR3 is TGCAGCGTTGGTCATTATGGCTACACCTAC.

This clonotype is a singleton in its sample. The gene calls are TRBV20-1 and TRBJ2-1; D may be TRBD2 (7 bases). CDR1 and CDR2 from the germline V gene are DFQATT and SNEGSKA (reference sequence). The CDR3 totals 15 residues. V was pared by 5 bases and J by 5 bases, with 19 bases between. Written as DNA, the CDR3 is TGCAGTGCTGGATCCCTGAGGGGGGGCGACAATGAGCAGTTCTTC. It specifies CSAGSLRGGDNEQFF.

V is TRBV5-1 and J is TRBJ1-2; no definite D call. Germline CDR1 reads SGHRS; CDR2 reads YFSETQ. V was shortened by 0 bases and J by 5 bases, with 11 bases between the two germline ends. This CDR3 is 14 amino acids long. CDR3 DNA: TGCGCCAGCAGCTTGGAGGCAACAGATTATGGCTACACCTTC. It specifies CASSLEATDYGYTF.

This clonotype was recorded many times. CDR3 sequence (DNA): TGTGCCAGCAGGATGACTAGCGGGGGTTACGAGCAGTACTTC. Amino acid sequence: CASRMTSGGYEQYF. The chain carries TRBV12-3 or TRBV12-4 and TRBJ2-7; 12 bases match TRBD2. The ends lost 6 bases at V and 4 bases at J; junction bases unmatched: 4. The CDR3 is 14 residues long.

This clonotype was detected only a few times. V is TRBV11-2 and J is TRBJ1-1; D remains ambiguous. CDR1 SGHAT and CDR2 FQNNGV come from the germline V gene. The V end lost 3 bases, the J end lost 2 bases, and 10 bases lay between the germline ends. The CDR3 extends over 14 amino acids. The CDR3, as DNA: TGTGCCAGCAGCTTGCTCGTGAAAAACACTGAAGCTTTCTTT. Translating gives CASSLLVKNTEAFF. Based on the CDR3 plus reference TRBV11-2 and TRBJ1-1, the full variable domain is EAGVAQSPRYKIIEKRQSVAFWCNPISGHATLYWYQQILGQGPKLLIQFQNNGVVDDSQLPKDRFSAERLKGVDSTLKIQPAKLEDSAVYLCASSLLVKNTEAFFGQGTRLTVV.

Note on this clonotype: A junction end diverges from the germline sequence, so it may reflect a read error. V and J are TRBV6-6 and TRBJ1-4; 9 bases map to TRBD1. This CDR3 has 14 residues. CDR1 and CDR2 from the germline V gene are MNHNY and SVGAGI (reference sequence). The CDR3 region has the DNA TGTGTCAGCAGTTTACAGGGGGCAGGGGAAAAACTGTTTTTT. The encoded protein is CVSSLQGAGEKLFF.

This clonotype occurred many times. The chain combines TRBV10-1 with TRBJ2-2, with unresolved D. This CDR3 has 14 residues. Trimming left V 5 bases short and J 0 bases short, with 7 bases between. The germline CDR1 and CDR2 sequences are WNHNN and SYGVQD (reference sequence). CDR3: CASSPGSNTGELFF. The CDR3, as DNA: TGCGCCAGCAGTCCCGGGTCGAACACCGGGGAGCTGTTTTTT.

V gene TRBV15 combines with J gene TRBJ2-1; D gene unclear. This CDR3 is built from 14 residues. The ends were cut back, 5 bases at V and 10 bases at J, with 18 bases in the middle. Germline CDR1 reads LNHNV; CDR2 reads YYDKDF (reference sequence). The CDR3 coding sequence is TGTGCCACCAGCGGGCCCTCAACCGGGCAGGAGCAGTTCTTC. It is translated as CATSGPSTGQEQFF.

Points on this clonotype: Its ends do not fully match the called genes, so a read error is possible. The V call is TRBV4-3, the J call TRBJ1-3; tentatively, D is TRBD1 (5 bases). The germline V gene has CDR1 LGHNA and CDR2 YSLEER. This CDR3 is built from 14 residues. As DNA, the CDR3 is TGCGCGAGCAGCCAAGAGGGGTATAGAAACTCCATATATTTT. Protein product: CASSQEGYRNSIYF.

This clonotype has a count of ten or more. The rearrangement links TRBV11-2 to TRBJ2-1; 8 bases map to TRBD2. The CDR3 totals 16 residues. V gave up 5 bases and J gave up 3 bases; unmatched junction bases: 9. Looked up from germline, CDR1 is SGHAT and CDR2 is FQNNGV. CDR3 sequence (DNA): TGTGCCAGCAGCGTTAGGCTACGGGAGGGCTACAATGAGCAGTTCTTC. Its protein product is CASSVRLREGYNEQFF.

This clonotype showed up many times. The CDR3 sequence is CASSYAGQETQYF. The DNA of the CDR3 is TGTGCCAGCAGTTACGCAGGGCAAGAGACCCAGTACTTC. This chain uses TRBV6-5 with TRBJ2-5, with D tentatively TRBD1 (5 bases). The CDR3 spans 13 residues. Germline V gene sequence: CDR1 MNHEY, CDR2 SVGAGI. Deletions cut 2 bases from V and 2 bases from J, with 6 bases between.

This clonotype showed up just a few times. V gene TRBV30 combines with J gene TRBJ2-7; D remains unclear. Germline lookup yields CDR1 GTSNPN and CDR2 SVGIG (reference sequence). Trimming pared 2 bases from V and 5 bases from J, leaving 16 bases between. CDR3 length: 14 amino acids. The CDR3 region is CAWSPLAQQHEQYF. DNA of the CDR3: TGTGCCTGGAGTCCCCTGGCCCAGCAGCACGAGCAGTACTTC.

For this clonotype: The germline gene is not matched at one end of the junction; a read error may be the cause. This chain joins TRBV11-2 and TRBJ2-7; D unclear. The CDR3 is 12 residues long. Germline V gene sequence: CDR1 SGHAT, CDR2 FQNNGV. This CDR3 reads CASSSQFDEQYF. The CDR3 region has the DNA TGTGCCAGCAGCTCCCAGTTCGACGAGCAGTATTTC.

This clonotype was detected only a few times. V usage is TRBV5-1 and J usage is TRBJ2-1, with 7 nucleotides matching TRBD2. CDR1 SGHRS and CDR2 YFSETQ come from the germline V gene. Trimming took 0 bases from V and 5 from J; bases not matched to a gene: 2. CDR3 length: 14 amino acids. CDR3 bases: TGCGCCAGCAGCTTGGGGACTAGGGACAATGAGCAGTTCTTC. As protein: CASSLGTRDNEQFF.

This clonotype showed up many times. This chain links TRBV29-1 with TRBJ2-6; D tentatively reads TRBD1 or TRBD2 (5 bases each). Germline assignment: CDR1 SQVTM and CDR2 ANQGSEA. The CDR3 consists of 15 residues. V dropped 4 bases and J dropped 0 bases, with 10 bases sitting between them. This CDR3 is CSVGDVSSGANVLTF. The CDR3 DNA reads as TGCAGCGTTGGGGACGTAAGCTCTGGGGCCAACGTCCTGACTTTC.

This clonotype was picked up many times. The chain is built from TRBV6-1 and TRBJ1-2; D not certain. CDR3 length equals 14 residues. The germline CDR1 and CDR2 sequences are MNHNS and SASEGT. V was clipped by 0 bases and J by 4 bases, with 9 bases between them. Written as DNA, the CDR3 is TGTGCCAGCAGTGAAGCGGACGAAGTCTATGGCTACACCTTC. It yields the protein CASSEADEVYGYTF.

As concerns this clonotype: This may come from a read error, since a much larger clone is one base off. The conserved phenylalanine or tryptophan is not found at the CDR3 terminus, so this likely reflects a read error. This chain connects TRBV6-1 to TRBJ2-5; maybe TRBD2 (6 bases). Deletions cut 2 bases from V and 3 bases from J, with 16 bases between. CDR1 and CDR2 from the germline V gene are MNHNS and SASEGT. CDR3 length: 16 amino acids. DNA of the CDR3: TGTGCCAGCAGTGAAACAACAGGACGGAGGGAAGAGACCCAGTACTTA. Amino acids: CASSETTGRREETQYL.

Note on this clonotype: A much larger clone sits a single nucleotide away, making a read error possible. This chain connects TRBV4-1 to TRBJ2-2; D uncertain. There are 14 residues in the CDR3. Germline V gene sequence: CDR1 MGHRA, CDR2 YSYEKL. V was pared by 5 bases and J by 4 bases, with 11 bases between. CDR3 amino acids: CASSDIPITGELFF. As DNA, the CDR3 is TGCGCCAGCAGCGACATCCCGATCACCGGGGAGCTGTTTTTT.

Concerning this clonotype: A much more abundant neighbour one base away suggests this may be a read error. V usage is TRBV29-1 and J usage is TRBJ1-5, with a tentative D call TRBD1 (5 bases). This CDR3 comprises 12 residues. From germline, CDR1 is SQVTM and CDR2 ANQGSEA. Trimming stripped 4 bases from V and 3 bases from J, with 7 bases between. In DNA form, the CDR3 reads TGCAGCGTTGGACAGATCAATCAGCCCCAGCATTTT. It encodes CSVGQINQPQHF.

At least ten counts were recorded for this clonotype. The chain couples TRBV4-3 to TRBJ2-7; 13 bases are a match to TRBD2. This CDR3 is built from 15 residues. Germline lookup yields CDR1 LGHNA and CDR2 YSLEER. V lost 4 bases to trimming and J lost 2 bases; unmatched junction nucleotides: 2. This CDR3 reads CASSPGTSGTYEQYF. In DNA form, the CDR3 reads TGCGCCAGCAGCCCCGGGACTAGCGGGACCTACGAGCAGTACTTC.

The chain links TRBV29-1 to TRBJ1-3; no reliable D call. The CDR3 is made up of 14 amino acids. The V and J ends lost 5 bases and 0 bases respectively, with 11 bases between them. Germline CDR1 SQVTM, CDR2 ANQGSEA. This CDR3 is CSVCYRSSGNTIYF. The CDR3 DNA reads as TGCAGCGTTTGCTACAGAAGCTCTGGAAACACCATATATTTT.

For this clonotype: The junction shows a germline mismatch at one end, possibly a read error. The chain combines TRBV11-3 with TRBJ2-2, with TRBD1 matching over 8 bases. Germline V gene data show CDR1 as SGHNT and CDR2 as YENEEA. The CDR3 is made up of 14 amino acids. The CDR3 here is CASSPQGANWELFF. The CDR3 bases are TGTGCTAGCAGCCCCCAGGGGGCAAATTGGGAGCTGTTTTTT.